This T cell receptor (beta chain) comes out of a study of blood T cell repertoires in COVID-19. Study in general: Acute-phase and convalescent COVID-19 samples originated in the United States, Italy and Spain.

Unmatched junction bases numbered 13, after V lost 5 bases and J lost 7 bases. Germline V gene lookup returns CDR1 SGHVS and CDR2 FNYEAQ. CDR3 length: 16 residues. Original data processing: Estimation of nucleated cell counts was performed using reference gene primer amplification. The data were produced by immunoSEQ multiplex PCR, yet TCRdb's version contains in-frame clones alone and is incomplete. D and trimming come from the DNA, and the V and J calls and clone size come from that table. The sample has 200,000 or so clones, approximately 86% seen once. The sequencing input was peripheral blood. This TCR derives from a man between 60 and 75 years old with COVID-19, enrolled during active disease. This chain connects TRBV7-6 to TRBJ2-2; TRBD2 matches at 7 bases. CDR3 nucleotide sequence: TGTGCCAGCAGCCTCCCCCAGGGAGGGTGGGACGGGGAGCTGTTTTTT. This translates into CASSLPQGGWDGELFF.